These 25 T cell receptor beta chains were all obtained from the same sample, sequenced in a study of radiotherapy plus CTLA-4 blockade in lung cancer. Generated by immunoSEQ multiplex PCR, the TCRdb table keeps only in-frame clones and is missing some. The sample lists around 110,000 clones; roughly 86% were seen once. Sequenced material: peripheral blood, taken from a patient treated with radiotherapy plus ipilimumab. The receptor source for this set is a human donor with non-small cell lung cancer that progressed on radiotherapy plus ipilimumab. Some clones in this sample may be carry-over from other donors' samples.

This clone was picked up one time. The chain has TRBV9 and TRBJ1-2; no clear D gene. Trimming left V 0 bases short and J 8 bases short, with 17 bases between. The CDR3 is 15 amino acids. CDR1 is SGDLS, CDR2 YYNGEE, per germline. The CDR3 DNA sequence: TGTGCCAGCAGCGTAGGTTTGTATGGCAGGAGCGGCTACACCTTC. It encodes CASSVGLYGRSGYTF.

CDR3 sequence: CASSATAAGNTIYF. CDR3 bases: TGTGCCAGCAGCGCGACAGCGGCTGGAAACACCATATATTTT. The chain links TRBV11-3 to TRBJ1-3, with D tentatively TRBD1 (5 bases). V lost 5 bases to trimming and J lost 2 bases, with 10 bases between them. Germline V gene data show CDR1 as SGHNT and CDR2 as YENEEA. The CDR3 runs to 14 residues.

The chain employs TRBV5-1 and TRBJ1-1; TRBD1 matches 8 bases. J gave up 4 bases and V 3 bases, and 8 bases lay outside the gene matches. Per germline, CDR1 SGHRS and CDR2 YFSETQ. This CDR3 spans 15 amino acids. CDR3 DNA: TGCGCCAGCAGCTGGGGACAGGCCGGTAGCACTGAAGCTTTCTTT. This sequence encodes CASSWGQAGSTEAFF.

This clone appeared a few times. The same CDR3 also results from other DNA sequences found in this sample. This chain joins TRBV7-2 and TRBJ1-1; D is uncertain. Germline V gene lookup returns CDR1 SGHTA and CDR2 FQGNSA. This CDR3 has 12 amino acids. The V end lost 6 bases, the J end lost 0 bases, and 5 bases lay between the germline ends. This CDR3 reads CASSRVNTEAFF. The CDR3 region has the DNA TGTGCCAGCAGTAGAGTGAACACTGAAGCTTTCTTT.

The V gene is TRBV5-1, the J gene TRBJ2-7, with 9 bases lining up with TRBD1. Germline-derived CDR1 and CDR2 are SGHRS and YFSETQ. The CDR3 covers 15 residues. With V trimmed by 2 bases and J by 3 bases, 6 bases remained unmatched. CDR3 amino acids: CASSFGAGQGYEQYF. CDR3 coding DNA: TGCGCCAGCAGCTTCGGTGCGGGACAGGGCTACGAGCAGTACTTC.

The rearrangement links TRBV9 to TRBJ2-3; 9 positions agree with TRBD2. Unmatched junction bases numbered 0, after V lost 0 bases and J lost 1 base. Germline loops: CDR1 SGDLS, CDR2 YYNGEE. CDR3 size: 15 residues. The CDR3 DNA reads TGTGCCAGCAGCGTAGTAGCGGGGGGCACAGATACGCAGTATTTT. It encodes CASSVVAGGTDTQYF.

The chain employs TRBV5-4 and TRBJ1-2; 7 bases fit TRBD1. The CDR3 covers 14 residues. V gave up 4 bases and J gave up 7 bases; unmatched junction bases: 10. CDR1 and CDR2 (germline): SGHNT, YYREEE (reference sequence). This chain's CDR3 is CASSMTGTAFGYTF. Here the CDR3 DNA reads TGTGCCAGCAGCATGACAGGGACCGCCTTTGGCTACACCTTC.

This clone is a singleton in its sample. As DNA, the CDR3 is TGCGCCAGCAGCCAAGACCGAGGGAGTGGGGGAGTCGAGCAGTACTTC. Protein product: CASSQDRGSGGVEQYF. The chain carries TRBV4-3 and TRBJ2-7, with D perhaps being TRBD1 or TRBD2 (5 bases each). Trimming removed 0 bases from V and 6 bases from J, with 18 bases in between. This CDR3 comprises 16 residues. Germline V gene data show CDR1 as LGHNA and CDR2 as YSLEER.

The count of this clone is one. The chain is built from TRBV23-1 and TRBJ2-7; 8 bases line up with TRBD1. TRBV23-1 is identified as an open reading frame with a role that is uncertain. The CDR3 is 12 amino acids. The V gene end was trimmed by 11 bases and the J gene end by 2 bases; junction bases not matched to a gene: 5. The CDR3 region is CASSGGPYEQYF. The CDR3 DNA reads as TGCGCCTCCTCAGGGGGCCCCTACGAGCAGTACTTC.

The V call is TRBV7-6, the J call TRBJ1-1; 7 positions match TRBD1. V trimming: 0 bases; J trimming: 11 bases; junction bases outside the gene matches: 21. The CDR3 loop spans 18 amino acids. The germline gives CDR1 SGHVS, CDR2 FNYEAQ. The CDR3 loop is CASSLAIRDSLKSLKAFF. The CDR3 bases are TGTGCCAGCAGCTTAGCGATAAGGGACAGCCTAAAGTCACTGAAGGCTTTCTTT.

The chain is built from TRBV5-1 and TRBJ1-4, with 8 bases lining up with TRBD1. The CDR3 is made up of 15 amino acids. V lost 7 bases, J lost 6 bases, and 11 bases stayed unmatched. The germline CDR1 and CDR2 sequences are SGHRS and YFSETQ. CDR3 loop: CASRDRLGTDEKLFF. The CDR3 region has the DNA TGCGCCAGCCGGGACAGGTTAGGTACGGATGAAAAACTGTTTTTT.

This clone was observed a handful of times. This specimen includes other DNA sequences encoding the same CDR3. V and J are TRBV5-4 and TRBJ2-1, with TRBD2 identical over 10 bases. The J segment lost 6 bases and the V segment lost 2 bases, leaving 11 bases of the junction unmatched. The CDR3 length is 17 residues. The germline V gene encodes CDR1 SGHNT and CDR2 YYREEE (reference sequence). The CDR3 DNA reads TGTGCCAGCAGCTTTGGGGGGCGGTCTAGCGGGGGCAATGAGCAGTTCTTC. Protein product: CASSFGGRSSGGNEQFF.

This clone has a single count. The genes are TRBV15 and TRBJ2-1; the match to TRBD2 covers 7 bases. CDR1 and CDR2 (germline): LNHNV, YYDKDF (reference sequence). This CDR3 is 19 amino acids long. J lost 0 bases, V lost 5 bases, and 16 bases had no gene match. The CDR3 loop is CATSAPRVGRRSSYNEQFF. CDR3 sequence (DNA): TGTGCCACCAGCGCCCCCCGAGTCGGGAGGAGAAGCTCCTACAATGAGCAGTTCTTC. The complete variable domain, with remaining parts taken from reference TRBV15 and TRBJ2-1, reads DAMVIQNPRYQVTQFGKPVTLSCSQTLNHNVMYWYQQKSSQAPKLLFHYYDKDFNNEADTPDNFQSRRPNTSFCFLDIRSPGLGDTAMYLCATSAPRVGRRSSYNEQFFGPGTRLTVL.

The J gene is TRBJ1-3, the V gene TRBV5-1; the D is unclear. The V gene's germline CDR1 is SGHRS and CDR2 YFSETQ. CDR3 size: 12 residues. Trimming shortened V by 0 bases and J by 3 bases, and 1 base separated the two germline ends. The CDR3 sequence: CASSLDGNTIYF. The CDR3 coding sequence is TGCGCCAGCAGCTTGGATGGAAACACCATATATTTT.

This chain connects TRBV7-2 to TRBJ2-1, with 8 bases fitting TRBD2. Germline V lookup: CDR1 SGHTA, CDR2 FQGNSA. J gave up 7 bases and V 3 bases, and 8 bases lay outside the gene matches. The CDR3 is 15 residues long. CDR3 in DNA: TGTGCCAGCAGCTTTATCGGGGGGGCCTCAAATGAGCAGTTCTTC. Encoded protein: CASSFIGGASNEQFF. Together with reference TRBV7-2 and TRBJ2-1, the CDR3 gives the full variable domain: GAGVSQSPSNKVTEKGKDVELRCDPISGHTALYWYRQSLGQGLEFLIYFQGNSAPDKSGLPSDRFSAERTGGSVSTLTIQRTQQEDSAVYLCASSFIGGASNEQFFGPGTRLTVL.

The chain's CDR3 is CASSPFNLNEKLFF. The CDR3 nucleotides are TGTGCCAGCTCCCCTTTTAACCTCAATGAAAAACTGTTTTTT. The J gene is TRBJ1-4, the V gene TRBV18; D gene ambiguous. Trimming stripped 6 bases from V and 5 bases from J, with 13 bases between. CDR3 size: 14 residues. Germline V gene sequence: CDR1 KGHSH, CDR2 LQKENI.

This clone was recorded a few times. The chain joins TRBV6-6 to TRBJ1-2, with D uncertain. Germline loops: CDR1 MNHNY, CDR2 SVGAGI (reference sequence). The CDR3 contains 13 residues. Trimming took off 6 bases at V and 4 bases at J, with 12 bases between the two ends. The CDR3 loop is CASSDRHFYGYTF. In DNA form, the CDR3 reads TGTGCCAGCAGCGATCGGCATTTCTATGGCTACACCTTC.

Here the CDR3 DNA reads TGTGCCAGCAGTTACTCTTCGGCAGGGATGGGTGAAAAACTGTTTTTT. Residues: CASSYSSAGMGEKLFF. The chain joins TRBV6-6 to TRBJ1-4; D might be TRBD1 (5 bases). CDR1 is MNHNY, CDR2 SVGAGI, per germline (reference sequence). V gave up 0 bases and J gave up 7 bases, with 15 bases separating them. The CDR3 is 16 residues long.

This clone was observed a single time. The V and J genes are TRBV6-5 and TRBJ1-6; D gene ambiguous. Trimming shortened V by 6 bases and J by 9 bases, and 18 bases separated the two germline ends. This CDR3 comprises 15 residues. Germline V CDR1 and CDR2: MNHEY, SVGAGI. CDR3 in amino acids: CASSPAATRSSPLHF. Written as DNA, the CDR3 is TGTGCCAGCAGCCCCGCCGCGACGAGGTCTTCACCCCTCCACTTT.

The CDR3 DNA is TGTGCCAGCAGCGAGGGACTAGCGGTCCCCTACGAGCAGTACTTC. Translating it yields CASSEGLAVPYEQYF. The chain couples TRBV9 to TRBJ2-7; TRBD2 matches 11 bases. This CDR3 region has 15 residues. The germline V gene encodes CDR1 SGDLS and CDR2 YYNGEE. Germline trimming cut 3 bases from V and 2 bases from J; bases unmatched to any gene: 4.

The chain links TRBV5-6 to TRBJ1-5; TRBD1 matches 7 bases. This CDR3 has 15 residues. CDR1 and CDR2 (germline): SGHDT, YYEEEE. V was clipped by 4 bases and J by 2 bases; unmatched bases: 6. The CDR3 bases are TGTGCCAGCAGCAACCGACAGGGCGGCAATCAGCCCCAGCATTTT. Translated, it gives CASSNRQGGNQPQHF. Together with reference TRBV5-6 and TRBJ1-5, the CDR3 gives the full variable domain: DAGVTQSPTHLIKTRGQQVTLRCSPKSGHDTVSWYQQALGQGPQFIFQYYEEEERQRGNFPDRFSGHQFPNYSSELNVNALLLGDSALYLCASSNRQGGNQPQHFGDGTRLSIL.

The rearrangement uses TRBV6-5 and TRBJ2-2, with D unclear. V was pared by 0 bases and J by 2 bases, with 7 bases between. The CDR3 runs to 15 residues. The germline gives CDR1 MNHEY, CDR2 SVGAGI. CDR3 DNA sequence: TGTGCCAGCAGTTACTCGGCGAGTAACACCGGGGAGCTGTTTTTT. Amino acids: CASSYSASNTGELFF.

There are a few counts of this clone. The chain links TRBV7-9 to TRBJ1-1; D perhaps matches TRBD1 (6 bases). Germline loops: CDR1 SEHNR, CDR2 FQNEAQ (reference sequence). This CDR3 is built from 15 residues. Trimming took off 4 bases at V and 4 bases at J, with 16 bases between the two ends. The CDR3 loop reads CASSSLTGYVTEAFF. The CDR3 bases are TGTGCCAGCAGCTCGTTAACAGGGTACGTCACTGAAGCTTTCTTT.

This sequence joins TRBV5-1 and TRBJ1-1; D remains unclear. The germline V gene encodes CDR1 SGHRS and CDR2 YFSETQ. CDR3 length: 14 residues. V lost 4 bases and J 0 bases, leaving 10 bases between the germline ends. CDR3 in DNA: TGCGCCAGCAGCCTGAGATCAGTGAACACTGAAGCTTTCTTT. It yields the protein CASSLRSVNTEAFF.

The chain couples TRBV30 to TRBJ1-4, with D maybe TRBD1 (5 bases). V dropped 3 bases and J dropped 7 bases, with 15 bases sitting between them. The CDR3 covers 14 residues. Germline assignment: CDR1 GTSNPN and CDR2 SVGIG (reference sequence). In DNA form, the CDR3 reads TGTGCCTGGAGAATGGGGGGTCCGGGTGAAAAACTGTTTTTT. Translation: CAWRMGGPGEKLFF.